This passage covers 21 T cell receptor beta chains from one sample sequenced in a study of blood T cell repertoires in COVID-19. Some clones are missing from TCRdb's copy, which holds only in-frame ones; the method was immunoSEQ multiplex PCR. The data show a few hundred thousand clones, less than 95% seen once. The specimen was PBMCs or T cells enriched from blood (not recorded which). Receptor source: a man aged 18 to 35 who had recovered from COVID-19.

This chain links TRBV6-1 with TRBJ1-1; unclear D gene. This CDR3 is 14 amino acids long. In germline, CDR1 is MNHNS, CDR2 SASEGT. V lost 3 bases and J lost 6, with 14 bases in between. The CDR3 bases are TGTGCCAGCAGTGATCGGTCGTTCGTCCCTGAAGCTTTCTTT. Its translation is CASSDRSFVPEAFF.

This clone was recorded once. The rearrangement uses TRBV5-4 and TRBJ1-1, with D possibly TRBD1 on 6 matching bases. CDR3 length: 16 amino acids. CDR1 is SGHNT, CDR2 YYREEE, per germline (reference sequence). Trimming removed 7 bases from V and 0 bases from J, with 19 bases in between. This CDR3 reads CASGTTPGTMNTEAFF. The CDR3 nucleotides are TGTGCCAGCGGGACCACACCCGGGACAATGAACACTGAAGCTTTCTTT.

The V and J genes are TRBV9 and TRBJ2-1, with TRBD2 matching 10 bases. The CDR3 length is 15 residues. The germline gives CDR1 SGDLS, CDR2 YYNGEE. The V gene end was trimmed by 4 bases and the J gene end by 0 bases; junction bases not matched to a gene: 1. CDR3 nucleotides: TGTGCCAGCAGCCCTAGCGGGAGCTCCTACAATGAGCAGTTCTTC. It specifies CASSPSGSSYNEQFF.

This clone was seen once. V is TRBV19 and J is TRBJ2-7, with 8 bases that match TRBD2. This CDR3 spans 15 amino acids. The junction had 4 bases not matched to a gene; V was cut back by 1 base and J by 2 bases. Germline V CDR1 and CDR2: LNHDA, SQIVND (reference sequence). Written as DNA, the CDR3 is TGTGCCAGTAGTATAGCTGAGCGGGGGCCCTACGAGCAGTACTTC. Protein sequence: CASSIAERGPYEQYF.

J is TRBJ1-5 and V is TRBV6-5, with D unresolved. V was pared by 0 bases and J by 0 bases, with 6 bases between. The V gene's germline CDR1 is MNHEY and CDR2 SVGAGI. There are 15 residues in the CDR3. The CDR3 DNA follows: TGTGCCAGCAGTTACTCGTCGTATAGCAATCAGCCCCAGCATTTT. Protein sequence: CASSYSSYSNQPQHF.

The V gene is TRBV29-1, the J gene TRBJ1-2; TRBD1 matches 7 bases. The trim removed 6 bases at V and 4 bases at J, leaving 8 bases unmatched. The CDR3 sequence is 13 residues long. Germline CDR1 SQVTM, CDR2 ANQGSEA. CDR3 sequence reads: CSVSYDRVYGYTF. The DNA of the CDR3 is TGCAGCGTATCCTACGACAGGGTCTATGGCTACACCTTC.

This sequence joins TRBV10-3 and TRBJ2-1, with 7 bases lining up with TRBD2. The CDR3 loop spans 12 amino acids. V lost 2 bases to trimming and J lost 9 bases; unmatched junction nucleotides: 1. Per germline, CDR1 ENHRY and CDR2 SYGVKD. CDR3 DNA: TGTGCCATCAGTGAGGGGAGGGCTGAGCAGTTCTTC. Its translation is CAISEGRAEQFF.

V and J are TRBV4-2 and TRBJ1-5, with D possibly TRBD1 on 6 matching bases. This CDR3 region has 14 residues. Germline V gene data show CDR1 as LGHNA and CDR2 as YNFKEQ. Trimming removed 6 bases from V and 4 bases from J, with 13 bases in between. In nucleotides, the CDR3 is TGTGCCAGCAGTCTGCAGGGGAGAAATCAGCCCCAGCATTTT. Translated, it gives CASSLQGRNQPQHF.

V and J are TRBV5-1 and TRBJ2-5; 8 bases match TRBD1. Germline V gives CDR1 SGHRS, CDR2 YFSETQ. Trimming took 4 bases from V and 5 from J; bases not matched to a gene: 7. The CDR3 is 14 residues long. CDR3: CASSQGASRETQYF. CDR3 in DNA: TGCGCCAGCAGCCAGGGGGCGAGCCGGGAGACCCAGTACTTC.

This chain links TRBV20-1 with TRBJ1-2, with D maybe TRBD1 (5 bases). The CDR3 length is 11 residues. The germline V gene has CDR1 DFQATT and CDR2 SNEGSKA (reference sequence). Trimming shortened V by 1 base and J by 12 bases, and 12 bases separated the two germline ends. In DNA form, the CDR3 reads TGCAGTGCTAGAGTAGGAGGGACGGACACCTTC. It codes for CSARVGGTDTF.

The chain carries TRBV30 and TRBJ1-1, with D tentatively TRBD1 (6 bases). Trimming removed 5 bases at V and 1 base at J, with 11 bases between. This CDR3 is 13 amino acids long. Germline CDR1 and CDR2: GTSNPN and SVGIG (reference sequence). CDR3 region: CAWYRDQNTEAFF. CDR3 nucleotide sequence: TGTGCCTGGTACAGGGACCAGAACACTGAAGCTTTCTTT.

The chain couples TRBV19 to TRBJ1-6, with D maybe TRBD1 (6 bases). CDR1 and CDR2 from the germline V gene are LNHDA and SQIVND (reference sequence). The V end lost 4 bases, the J end lost 7 bases, and 11 bases lay between the germline ends. CDR3 length: 14 residues. In DNA form, the CDR3 reads TGTGCCAGTAGTACCCAAGGGGGAAATTCACCCCTCCACTTT. Translated: CASSTQGGNSPLHF.

V is TRBV4-1 and J is TRBJ1-3, with 11 bases aligning to TRBD1. V lost 3 bases, J lost 4 bases, and 11 bases stayed unmatched. CDR1 MGHRA and CDR2 YSYEKL come from the germline V gene. There are 18 residues in the CDR3. The CDR3 here is CASSQPRGTGGSGNTIYF. As DNA, the CDR3 is TGCGCCAGCAGCCAGCCTCGAGGGACAGGGGGTTCAGGAAACACCATATATTTT.

The gene calls are TRBV3-1 (or the pseudogene TRBV3-2) and TRBJ1-3, with D perhaps TRBD1 (5 bases). Germline CDR1 reads LGHDT; CDR2 reads YNNKEL (reference sequence). The CDR3 is 15 amino acids. V lost 0 bases and J lost 1, with 7 bases in between. CDR3 in DNA: TGTGCCAGCAGCCAAGAACGGACATCTGGAAACACCATATATTTT. It encodes CASSQERTSGNTIYF.

The chain couples TRBV10-3 to TRBJ1-5; 8 bases map to TRBD1. From germline, CDR1 is ENHRY and CDR2 SYGVKD. This CDR3 spans 15 amino acids. Trimming removed 3 bases from V and 8 bases from J; junction bases left unmatched: 9. The CDR3 loop is CAISDSTGGSEPQHF. The CDR3 DNA follows: TGTGCCATCAGTGACAGTACAGGGGGTTCGGAGCCCCAGCATTTT.

The chain joins TRBV14 to TRBJ1-4, with 7 bases fitting TRBD1. Trimming removed 4 bases from V and 2 bases from J; junction bases left unmatched: 1. Germline V gene sequence: CDR1 SGHDN, CDR2 FVKESK. This CDR3 has 14 residues. CDR3 bases: TGTGCCAGCAGCCCGGGACAGACTAATGAAAAACTGTTTTTT. Amino acids: CASSPGQTNEKLFF.

This clone appeared a few times. V gene TRBV19 combines with J gene TRBJ1-3; 7 bases line up with TRBD1. V lost 1 base to trimming and J lost 2 bases; unmatched junction nucleotides: 5. The CDR3 extends over 16 amino acids. Germline V gives CDR1 LNHDA, CDR2 SQIVND (reference sequence). Here the CDR3 reads CASSIAGTVAGNTIYF. The CDR3, as DNA: TGTGCCAGTAGTATAGCCGGGACAGTTGCTGGAAACACCATATATTTT. The full variable domain, completed using reference TRBV19 and TRBJ1-3, is DGGITQSPKYLFRKEGQNVTLSCEQNLNHDAMYWYRQDPGQGLRLIYYSQIVNDFQKGDIAEGYSVSREKKESFPLTVTSAQKNPTAFYLCASSIAGTVAGNTIYFGEGSWLTVV.

The rearrangement joins TRBV27 to TRBJ1-5; 7 nucleotides line up with TRBD1. Germline CDR1 MNHEY, CDR2 SMNVEV (reference sequence). The CDR3 contains 14 residues. V gave up 3 bases and J gave up 5 bases; unmatched junction bases: 4. The CDR3 DNA reads TGTGCCAGCAGTTTCCGGGACAGCGATCAGCCCCAGCATTTT. Protein product: CASSFRDSDQPQHF.

The V and J genes are TRBV25-1 and TRBJ1-2, with D perhaps matching TRBD1 (5 bases). V lost 7 bases, J lost 6 bases, and 15 bases lay in between. Germline CDR1 reads MGHDK; CDR2 reads SYGVNS. CDR3 length: 13 amino acids. The CDR3 DNA reads TGTGCCAGCACGGGACCCGGCGGGGATGGCTACACCTTC. Encoded protein: CASTGPGGDGYTF.

The V gene is TRBV19, the J gene TRBJ2-1; D might be TRBD2 (6 bases). V was clipped by 4 bases and J by 9 bases, with 19 bases between them. This CDR3 has 15 amino acids. Germline CDR1 reads LNHDA; CDR2 reads SQIVND (reference sequence). CDR3 coding DNA: TGTGCCAGTAGTAGGCCGGGAGTAGACTTGGGTGAGCAGTTCTTC. Translation: CASSRPGVDLGEQFF.

V usage is TRBV13 and J usage is TRBJ2-3; TRBD1 is a possible D gene (5 bases). The CDR3 totals 16 residues. The germline V gene has CDR1 PRHDT and CDR2 FYEKMQ (reference sequence). Trimming took 5 bases from V and 2 from J, leaving 17 bases between them. The CDR3 sequence is CASSRERTGYTDTQYF. DNA of the CDR3: TGTGCCAGCAGCCGAGAAAGAACAGGTTACACAGATACGCAGTATTTT. The full variable domain, with the rest looked up from reference TRBV13 and TRBJ2-3, is AAGVIQSPRHLIKEKRETATLKCYPIPRHDTVYWYQQGPGQDPQFLISFYEKMQSDKGSIPDRFSAQQFSDYHSELNMSSLELGDSALYFCASSRERTGYTDTQYFGPGTRLTVL.